Following are 10 T cell receptor beta chains from one sample sequenced in a study of cytomegalovirus exposure and HLA in healthy donors. It was with 60 Vbeta and 13 Jbeta primers that the PCR ran. Generated by immunoSEQ multiplex PCR, the TCRdb table keeps only in-frame clones and is missing some. The sample carries fewer than 75,000 clones, 75% recorded once. Source material: PBMCs. The source is an older man in good health and CMV-seronegative.

This clone was observed a few times. The CDR3 reads CASSATWTSGGNEQFF. The CDR3 DNA follows: TGCGCCAGCAGTGCAACCTGGACTAGCGGGGGCAATGAGCAGTTCTTC. The J gene is TRBJ2-1, the V gene TRBV10-2, with 13 bases aligning to TRBD2. Trimming took 4 bases from V and 6 from J; bases not matched to a gene: 6. The germline V gene has CDR1 WSHSY and CDR2 SAAADI. The CDR3 is 16 amino acids.

The rearrangement uses TRBV6-5 and TRBJ1-5; D possibly corresponds to TRBD1 (6 bases). With 6 bases removed from V and 4 bases from J, the gap between germline ends came to 16 bases. Per germline, CDR1 MNHEY and CDR2 SVGAGI. The CDR3 spans 15 residues. The CDR3: CASSQTGNRNQPQHF. CDR3 nucleotides: TGTGCCAGCAGCCAAACAGGGAACAGGAATCAGCCCCAGCATTTT.

J is TRBJ1-2 and V is TRBV7-9; 9 bases map to TRBD1. CDR3 length: 16 amino acids. V was pared by 6 bases and J by 9 bases, with 17 bases of the junction left unmatched. Germline CDR1 SEHNR, CDR2 FQNEAQ (reference sequence). The CDR3 bases are TGTGCCAGCAGTTTACAGGGGGCCGCCTTCTTCGCAAGCTACACCTTC. The encoded protein is CASSLQGAAFFASYTF.

This clone appeared a single time. The chain couples TRBV9 to TRBJ2-1; D possibly corresponds to TRBD2 (5 bases). V lost 0 bases and J 9 bases, leaving 10 bases between the germline ends. Germline V gene lookup returns CDR1 SGDLS and CDR2 YYNGEE. The CDR3 is 13 residues long. The chain's CDR3 is CASSVEEAAEQFF. For the CDR3, the DNA is TGTGCCAGCAGCGTAGAAGAAGCGGCTGAGCAGTTCTTC.

The chain is built from TRBV19 and TRBJ1-3; 7 bases match TRBD1. CDR3 size: 15 residues. V trimming: 7 bases; J trimming: 8 bases; junction bases outside the gene matches: 14. Germline V lookup: CDR1 LNHDA, CDR2 SQIVND (reference sequence). CDR3 DNA sequence: TGTGCCAGTACCCTGGACAGGCTGGGGACAGACACCATATATTTT. Translation gives CASTLDRLGTDTIYF. The whole variable domain, filled in from reference TRBV19 and TRBJ1-3, reads DGGITQSPKYLFRKEGQNVTLSCEQNLNHDAMYWYRQDPGQGLRLIYYSQIVNDFQKGDIAEGYSVSREKKESFPLTVTSAQKNPTAFYLCASTLDRLGTDTIYFGEGSWLTVV.

On this clone: A read error may account for a junction end that differs from germline. The chain links TRBV27 to TRBJ2-2; tentatively, D is TRBD1 (5 bases). The V gene's germline CDR1 is MNHEY and CDR2 SMNVEV (reference sequence). CDR3 length equals 16 residues. The CDR3 nucleotides are TGTGCCAGCAGTGATATGGGGCAAGGGAACGCCGGGGAGCTGTTTTTT. It specifies CASSDMGQGNAGELFF.

This clone appeared a single time. In nucleotides, the CDR3 is TGTGCCAGCAGCCGATCCTACGCTAACTATGGCTACACCTTC. Translated, it gives CASSRSYANYGYTF. V usage is TRBV5-8 and J usage is TRBJ1-2; D unresolved. Germline V CDR1 and CDR2: SGHTS, YDEGEE. The CDR3 runs to 14 residues. V was shortened by 4 bases and J by 0 bases, with 10 bases between the two germline ends.

The gene calls are TRBV7-2 and TRBJ1-1; the D gene is possibly TRBD1 (5 bases). From germline, CDR1 is SGHTA and CDR2 FQGNSA. The CDR3 sequence is 14 residues long. The V end was cut by 8 bases, the J end by 4 bases, with 17 bases between. CDR3 protein: CASVGGGRGTEAFF. CDR3 sequence (DNA): TGTGCCAGCGTCGGCGGGGGGAGAGGCACTGAAGCTTTCTTT. The entire variable domain, with the rest obtained from reference TRBV7-2 and TRBJ1-1, is as follows: GAGVSQSPSNKVTEKGKDVELRCDPISGHTALYWYRQSLGQGLEFLIYFQGNSAPDKSGLPSDRFSAERTGGSVSTLTIQRTQQEDSAVYLCASVGGGRGTEAFFGQGTRLTVV.

This clone was detected only once. The chain combines TRBV4-1 with TRBJ2-7; 11 bases agree with TRBD2. Per germline, CDR1 MGHRA and CDR2 YSYEKL. Germline trimming cut 0 bases from V and 3 bases from J; bases unmatched to any gene: 7. The CDR3 has 17 amino acids. The CDR3 spells CASSQDESSGGVYEQYF. The DNA for the CDR3 is TGCGCCAGCAGCCAAGATGAGAGTAGCGGGGGGGTCTACGAGCAGTACTTC.

V usage is TRBV7-2 and J usage is TRBJ1-1; no firm D call. Germline values: CDR1 SGHTA, CDR2 FQGNSA. V lost 0 bases and J lost 2, with 13 bases in between. This CDR3 comprises 16 residues. CDR3 coding DNA: TGTGCCAGCAGCTTAGCCTCCAGGTTCATTAACACTGAAGCTTTCTTT. It encodes CASSLASRFINTEAFF. The whole variable domain, filled in from reference TRBV7-2 and TRBJ1-1, reads GAGVSQSPSNKVTEKGKDVELRCDPISGHTALYWYRQSLGQGLEFLIYFQGNSAPDKSGLPSDRFSAERTGGSVSTLTIQRTQQEDSAVYLCASSLASRFINTEAFFGQGTRLTVV.